This TCR beta chain was identified in a study of blood T cell repertoires in COVID-19. Study-level information: The cDNA or gDNA used as material had been derived from T cells, B-cell-depleted T cells, or PBMCs.

Per the authors' pipeline: Scientists estimated how many nucleated cells there were by amplifying reference gene primers. Data came from immunoSEQ multiplex PCR; TCRdb stores just in-frame clones and leaves some out. The D gene and trimming were derived from the DNA, and the V and J assignments and clone size from that table. The data hold some 65,000 clones, with about 88% observed a single time. The germline V gene encodes CDR1 SGHTA and CDR2 FQGNSA. V gave up 5 bases and J gave up 15 bases; unmatched junction bases: 14. There are 14 residues in the CDR3. Sequencing used peripheral blood. The source is a man aged 55 to 70 with acute or convalescent COVID-19. This chain connects TRBV7-2 to TRBJ2-1; TRBD1 aligns across 9 bases. This CDR3 reads CASSRNSPGQGSFF. In DNA, the CDR3 is TGTGCCAGCAGCAGAAATTCACCGGGACAGGGCTCGTTCTTC.